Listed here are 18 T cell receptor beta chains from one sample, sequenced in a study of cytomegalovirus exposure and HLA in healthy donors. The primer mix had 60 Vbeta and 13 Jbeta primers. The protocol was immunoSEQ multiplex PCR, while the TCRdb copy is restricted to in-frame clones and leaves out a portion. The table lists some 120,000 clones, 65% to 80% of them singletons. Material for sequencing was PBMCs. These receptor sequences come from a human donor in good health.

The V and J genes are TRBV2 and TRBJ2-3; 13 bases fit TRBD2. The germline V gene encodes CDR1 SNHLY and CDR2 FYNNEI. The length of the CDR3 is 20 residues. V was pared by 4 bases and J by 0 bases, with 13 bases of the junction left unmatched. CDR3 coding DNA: TGTGCCAGCAGTGGCGGGACTAGCGGGACAGGGCTTTCTAGCACAGATACGCAGTATTTT. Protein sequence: CASSGGTSGTGLSSTDTQYF.

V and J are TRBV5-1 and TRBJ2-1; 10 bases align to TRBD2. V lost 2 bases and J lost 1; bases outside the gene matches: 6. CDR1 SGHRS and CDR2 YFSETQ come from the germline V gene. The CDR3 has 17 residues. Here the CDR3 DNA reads TGCGCCAGCAGCTTCTTAGCGGGAGGTACTTCCTACAATGAGCAGTTCTTC. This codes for CASSFLAGGTSYNEQFF.

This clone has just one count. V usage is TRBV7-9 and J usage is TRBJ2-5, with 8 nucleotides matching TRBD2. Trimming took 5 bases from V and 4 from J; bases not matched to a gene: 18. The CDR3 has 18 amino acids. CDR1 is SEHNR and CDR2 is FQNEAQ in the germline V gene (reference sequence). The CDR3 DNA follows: TGTGCCAGCAGCCCCCCGTTCCCCGGGCTAGCGGGCCCAGAGACCCAGTACTTC. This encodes CASSPPFPGLAGPETQYF.

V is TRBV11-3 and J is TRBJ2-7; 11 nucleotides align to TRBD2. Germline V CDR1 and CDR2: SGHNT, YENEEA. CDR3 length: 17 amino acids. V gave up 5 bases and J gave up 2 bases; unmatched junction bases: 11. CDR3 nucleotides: TGTGCCAGCAGCCCCACACTCTCTAGCGGGAGGCCCTACGAGCAGTACTTC. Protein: CASSPTLSSGRPYEQYF.

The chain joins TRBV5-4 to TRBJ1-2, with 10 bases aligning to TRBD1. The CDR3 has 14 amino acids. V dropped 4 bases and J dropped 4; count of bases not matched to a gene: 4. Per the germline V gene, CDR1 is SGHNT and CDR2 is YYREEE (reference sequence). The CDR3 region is CASSPRDRGYGYTF. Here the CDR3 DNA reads TGTGCCAGCAGCCCCCGGGACAGGGGCTATGGCTACACCTTC. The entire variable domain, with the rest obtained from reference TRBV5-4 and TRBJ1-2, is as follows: ETGVTQSPTHLIKTRGQQVTLRCSSQSGHNTVSWYQQALGQGPQFIFQYYREEENGRGNFPPRFSGLQFPNYSSELNVNALELDDSALYLCASSPRDRGYGYTFGSGTRLTVV.

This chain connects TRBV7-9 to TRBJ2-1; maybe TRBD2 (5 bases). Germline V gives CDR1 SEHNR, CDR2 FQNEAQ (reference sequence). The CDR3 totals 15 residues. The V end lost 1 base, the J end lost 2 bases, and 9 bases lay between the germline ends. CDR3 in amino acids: CASSLGAATYNEQFF. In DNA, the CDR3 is TGTGCCAGCAGCTTAGGAGCGGCCACCTACAATGAGCAGTTCTTC.

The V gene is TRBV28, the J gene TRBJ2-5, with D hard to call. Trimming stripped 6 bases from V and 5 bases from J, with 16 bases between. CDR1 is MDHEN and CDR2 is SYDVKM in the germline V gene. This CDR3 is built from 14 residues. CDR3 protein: CASRPPDFRETQYF. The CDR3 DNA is TGTGCCAGCAGACCTCCTGATTTCAGGGAGACCCAGTACTTC.

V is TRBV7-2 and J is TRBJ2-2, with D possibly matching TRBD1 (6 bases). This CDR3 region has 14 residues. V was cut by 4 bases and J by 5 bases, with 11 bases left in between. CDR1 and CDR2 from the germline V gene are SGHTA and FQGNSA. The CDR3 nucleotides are TGTGCCAGCAGCTCCCCAGGGGAAACCGGGGAGCTGTTTTTT. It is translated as CASSSPGETGELFF. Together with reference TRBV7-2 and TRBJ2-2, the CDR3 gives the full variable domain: GAGVSQSPSNKVTEKGKDVELRCDPISGHTALYWYRQSLGQGLEFLIYFQGNSAPDKSGLPSDRFSAERTGGSVSTLTIQRTQQEDSAVYLCASSSPGETGELFFGEGSRLTVL.

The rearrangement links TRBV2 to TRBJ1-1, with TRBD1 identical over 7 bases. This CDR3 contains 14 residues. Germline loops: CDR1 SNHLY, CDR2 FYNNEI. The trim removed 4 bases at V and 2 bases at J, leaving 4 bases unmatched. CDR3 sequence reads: CASSGDRVNTEAFF. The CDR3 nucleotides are TGTGCCAGCAGTGGAGACAGGGTTAACACTGAAGCTTTCTTT.

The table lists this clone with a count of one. In nucleotides, the CDR3 is TGTGCCAGTACGGGCGGGCCTAACTATGGCTACACCTTC. The encoded protein is CASTGGPNYGYTF. The chain uses TRBV19 and TRBJ1-2; D remains unclear. V lost 7 bases to trimming and J lost 0 bases, with 9 bases between them. Germline loops: CDR1 LNHDA, CDR2 SQIVND (reference sequence). The CDR3 is 13 residues long.

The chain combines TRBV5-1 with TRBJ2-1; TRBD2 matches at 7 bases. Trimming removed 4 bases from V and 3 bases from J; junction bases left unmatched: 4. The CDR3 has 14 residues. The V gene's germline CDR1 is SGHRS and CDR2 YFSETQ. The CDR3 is CASSTGTNYNEQFF. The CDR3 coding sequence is TGCGCCAGCAGCACTGGGACTAACTACAATGAGCAGTTCTTC.

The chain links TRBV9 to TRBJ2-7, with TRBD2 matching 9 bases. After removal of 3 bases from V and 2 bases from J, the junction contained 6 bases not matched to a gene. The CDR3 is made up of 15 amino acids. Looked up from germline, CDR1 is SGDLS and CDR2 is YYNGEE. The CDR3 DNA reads TGTGCCAGCAGCGATGGACTAGCGAACCCCTACGAGCAGTACTTC. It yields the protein CASSDGLANPYEQYF.

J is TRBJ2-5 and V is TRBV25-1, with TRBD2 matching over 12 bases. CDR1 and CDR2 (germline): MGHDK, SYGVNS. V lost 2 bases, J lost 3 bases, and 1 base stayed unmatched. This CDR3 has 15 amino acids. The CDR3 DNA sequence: TGTGCCAGCAGTGAAAGGACTAGCGGGGAAGAGACCCAGTACTTC. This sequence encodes CASSERTSGEETQYF.

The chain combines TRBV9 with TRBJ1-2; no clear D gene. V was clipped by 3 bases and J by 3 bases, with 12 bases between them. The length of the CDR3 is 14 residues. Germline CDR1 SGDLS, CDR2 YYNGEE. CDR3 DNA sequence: TGTGCCAGCAGCGCCCGCCTGGCAGACTATGGCTACACCTTC. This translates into CASSARLADYGYTF.

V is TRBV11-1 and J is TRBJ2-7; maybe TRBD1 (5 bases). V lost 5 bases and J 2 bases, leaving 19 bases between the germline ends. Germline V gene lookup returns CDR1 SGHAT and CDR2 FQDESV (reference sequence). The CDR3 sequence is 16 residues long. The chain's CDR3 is CASSAGTATVPYEQYF. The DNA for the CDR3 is TGTGCCAGCAGCGCTGGAACGGCGACAGTTCCCTACGAGCAGTACTTC.

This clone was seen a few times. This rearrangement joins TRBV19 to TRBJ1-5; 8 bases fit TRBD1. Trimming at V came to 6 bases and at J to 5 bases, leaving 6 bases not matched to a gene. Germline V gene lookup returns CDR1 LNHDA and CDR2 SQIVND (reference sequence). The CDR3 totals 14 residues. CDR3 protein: CASSRTGTHQPQHF. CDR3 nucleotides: TGTGCCAGTAGCAGGACAGGGACCCATCAGCCCCAGCATTTT.

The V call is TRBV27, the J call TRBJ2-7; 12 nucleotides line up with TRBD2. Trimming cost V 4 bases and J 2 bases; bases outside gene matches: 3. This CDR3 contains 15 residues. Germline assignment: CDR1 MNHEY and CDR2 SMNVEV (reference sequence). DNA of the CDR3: TGTGCCAGCAGTTCCACTAGCGGGAGGACCTACGAGCAGTACTTC. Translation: CASSSTSGRTYEQYF.

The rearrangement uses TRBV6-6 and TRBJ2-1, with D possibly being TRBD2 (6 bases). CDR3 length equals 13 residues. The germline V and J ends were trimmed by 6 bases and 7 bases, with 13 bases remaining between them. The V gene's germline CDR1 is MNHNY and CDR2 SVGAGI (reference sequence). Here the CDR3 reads CASSISGGNEQFF. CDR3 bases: TGTGCCAGCAGCATTAGCGGAGGAAATGAGCAGTTCTTC.